This T cell receptor (beta chain) appears in the sequencing data of a study of T cells in Graves' hyperthyroidism and ophthalmopathy (dated by TCRdb to between 2019 and 2020). Background for the entire study: TCR V-J signatures able to tell the groups apart were searched for in a discovery cohort of 95 to 100 patients, of whom more than 40 had Graves' ophthalmopathy and 57 had stable Graves' hyperthyroidism. Whether ophthalmopathy could be predicted prospectively was tested in an independent validation cohort made up of 18 to 20 hyperthyroidism patients plus 17 patients who later progressed to ophthalmopathy. For training and testing, the approximately 92 patients in the discovery cohort were randomly divided in a 7:3 ratio. The study also compared thyroid tissue and blood T-cell repertoires from a handful of Graves' hyperthyroidism patients. Following sampling, methimazole starting at 30 mg daily was given to hyperthyroidism patients, and high-dose intravenous methylprednisolone was given to ophthalmopathy patients. According to the paper, TCR Vbeta CDR3 sequencing was carried out on more than 120 peripheral blood samples, which came from fewer than 50 ophthalmopathy, 80 or so hyperthyroidism and approximately 17 progressor patients.

The study excluded patients with uncontrolled infections, other autoimmune diseases, pregnancy or lactation. Clinical symptoms, serum thyroxine and TRAb, thyroid ultrasound, and orbital computed tomography formed the basis for the diagnoses. Trizol reagent was used to extract total RNA, and RNA quality was then checked on an Agilent 2100 Bioanalyzer. TCR beta CDR3 regions were amplified from RNA transcripts. A first-round RT-PCR of the TCR CDR3 used the HTBI primer set with the Qiagen OneStep RT-PCR kit. Libraries were constructed in a second round of multiplex PCR, after which size selection and purification were carried out. Sequencing of the libraries was done on an Illumina HiSeq2000 using paired-end 100 bp reads. In the authors' own workflow: SOAPnuke was used to process the raw data, throwing out any read that contained adapters or uncalled bases, had a mean Phred below 15, or lacked an exact constant-primer or identifier match. High-quality paired reads were merged using COPE v1.2.5, and each unique nucleotide sequence was defined as a clonotype. MiTCR v1.1 was used to align the clonotypes against IMGT TRBV, TRBD and TRBJ reference segments. Only V-J combinations with frequency above 0.0001, covering about 99% of repertoires, were analysed. A TCS score was defined as the ratio of F50 (clonal expansion) to E x V (chaos), with BLOSUM62-based TCRdist applied between CDR3 peptides within each V-J. Welch's t-statistics and random forest reduced fewer than 600 V-J features to fewer than 15, which were used in a naive Bayes classifier (R e1071). The similarity between thyroid and blood repertoires was quantified using the Morisita-Horn index. TCRdb ran its own pipeline on the public reads, namely fastp trimming at Q25 and MiXCR clone calling, and kept in-frame beta chains. Records with the same CDR3 protein are collapsed into one entry carrying the most frequent genes and DNA. In this record, the V and J calls reflect TCRdb's handling and not the investigators' own analysis. For this sample there are more than 500,000 distinct CDR3 sequences; roughly 50% appear just once. The ten biggest clones cover around 20% of the sample.

This clonotype was seen many times. No antigen is known for it. Per-base quality was not reported, and no clone a single base away is much larger than it. What the work shows at the level of the full study, not this receptor alone: In validation, the model predicted progression to ophthalmopathy with 60% to 71% sensitivity and approximately 72% specificity, a median of approximately 6.7 months before onset. Sample size was not statistically predetermined, and blinding of investigators to group allocation was not performed. A model built on a 13 V-J signature distinguished ophthalmopathy from stable hyperthyroidism, reaching 87.88% sensitivity and about 81% specificity in cross-validation and 80%/75% in testing. Most expanded thyroid clonotypes (frequency above 0.001) were also found in blood, which suggests that blood repertoires may mirror thyroid immune responses.

Trimming accounts for 0 bases at V and 7 bases at J, while the number of junction bases matched to no gene is 7. From the cysteine up to the phenylalanine, the CDR3 has a length of 16 residues. CDR3 DNA is the only sequence kept; it has 48 bases, read in frame from the first base. Source material: peripheral blood or thyroid tissue (not recorded which). The sequence joins TRBV12-3 or TRBV12-4 to TRBJ2-7, and TRBD2 matches 12 of the central bases. The sequence derives from an adult woman with Graves' disease, either hyperthyroidism or ophthalmopathy (not recorded which). The nucleotides are TGTGCCAGCAGTTTAGCCCGGACTAGCGGGAACCCGGAGCAGTACTTC. This yields the protein CASSLARTSGNPEQYF.